The 6 T cell receptor beta chains below come from one sample, sequenced in a study of T cells after yellow fever vaccination. TCRdb re-analysed the 5' RACE reads in MiXCR, keeping a single row per CDR3 protein. The repertoire holds 500,000 to 650,000 distinct CDR3 sequences, with around 12% as singletons. The sequencing here drew on PBMCs, taken on the day of the yellow fever booster vaccination. These receptors were obtained from a man aged 25-45 years who received the YFV17D yellow fever vaccine.

The chain employs TRBV12-3 or TRBV12-4 and TRBJ2-1; TRBD2 aligns across 9 bases. The V and J ends lost 3 bases and 9 bases, in that order; junction bases with no gene match: 12. The CDR3 totals 16 residues. The chain's CDR3 is CASSFFGGRASGEQFF. The CDR3 DNA is TGTGCCAGCAGTTTTTTCGGCGGGAGGGCCTCTGGTGAGCAGTTCTTC.

This clonotype was recorded at least ten times. The V and J genes are TRBV24-1 and TRBJ2-1; 7 bases match TRBD2. The CDR3 consists of 17 residues. V lost 2 bases and J lost 2; bases outside the gene matches: 8. Germline V gene data show CDR1 as KGHDR and CDR2 as SFDVKD. In DNA, the CDR3 is TGTGCCACCAGTGATTCGGCCTCCGGGGGGACCTACAATGAGCAGTTCTTC. Amino acids: CATSDSASGGTYNEQFF.

This clonotype has a count of ten or more. The rearrangement joins TRBV2 to TRBJ2-7, with 8 nucleotides matching TRBD2. Germline loops: CDR1 SNHLY, CDR2 FYNNEI. V shed 7 bases and J 2 bases; nucleotides not matched to a gene: 1. CDR3 length: 12 residues. DNA for the CDR3: TGTGCCAGCAAGGGACTAGCCTACGAGCAGTACTTC. This translates into CASKGLAYEQYF.

This clonotype was counted only a few times. The V gene is TRBV20-1, the J gene TRBJ2-7; D is possibly TRBD2 (6 bases). This CDR3 contains 14 residues. CDR1 and CDR2 from the germline V gene are DFQATT and SNEGSKA (reference sequence). Trimming took off 5 bases at V and 5 bases at J, with 19 bases between the two ends. CDR3 sequence: CSAALLATDHEQYF. The CDR3 bases are TGCAGTGCTGCTCTCCTAGCGACAGATCACGAGCAGTACTTC.

There are a few counts of this clonotype. Written as DNA, the CDR3 is TGCAGCGTTGTGCGGACGGGAGAAGCTTTCTTT. Encoded protein: CSVVRTGEAFF. The J gene is TRBJ1-1, the V gene TRBV29-1; no clear D. CDR3 length: 11 amino acids. V lost 4 bases to trimming and J lost 8 bases, with 11 bases between them. CDR1 and CDR2 (germline): SQVTM, ANQGSEA.

The rearrangement links TRBV14 to TRBJ2-3, with D maybe TRBD2 (5 bases). The CDR3 loop spans 19 amino acids. Per germline, CDR1 SGHDN and CDR2 FVKESK. The ends were cut back, 6 bases at V and 6 bases at J, with 31 bases in the middle. The DNA of the CDR3 is TGTGCCAGCAGGTATAAGCGGCATGCCCGGAATCCCGGTTGGGATACGCAGTATTTT. Translating it yields CASRYKRHARNPGWDTQYF.